Listed here are 26 T cell receptor beta chains from one sample, sequenced in a study of T cell clonotyping in hematopoietic cell transplantation. Clones were sequenced by immunoSEQ multiplex PCR, and TCRdb holds only the in-frame ones, with some missing. The profile covers about 8,100 clones, with 85% to 90% appearing a single time and more than 4% taken by the ten largest. The sequences come from peripheral blood mononuclear cells, collected at the time of graft-versus-host disease after allogeneic stem cell transplant. Receptors originate from a male patient between 55 and 70 years old who had an allogeneic stem cell transplant from a related donor, so the T cells may come from the graft donor. Some clones in this sample may be carry-over from other donors' samples.

J is TRBJ1-6 and V is TRBV19, with TRBD1 matching over 8 bases. The germline V gene encodes CDR1 LNHDA and CDR2 SQIVND (reference sequence). Trimming removed 1 base from V and 6 bases from J; junction bases left unmatched: 2. The length of the CDR3 is 15 residues. The CDR3 loop is CASSIAGGVNSPLHF. The CDR3 DNA is TGTGCCAGTAGTATAGCAGGGGGCGTTAATTCACCCCTCCACTTT.

This clone was counted only a few times. V usage is TRBV30 and J usage is TRBJ2-1; 10 bases line up with TRBD2. The V segment lost 2 bases and the J segment 8 bases; nucleotides outside the gene matches: 3. The CDR3 extends over 13 amino acids. CDR1 GTSNPN and CDR2 SVGIG come from the germline V gene (reference sequence). DNA of the CDR3: TGTGCCTGGAGTTTAGCGGGGGGCCATGAGCAGTTCTTC. This codes for CAWSLAGGHEQFF.

J is TRBJ2-3 and V is TRBV9; 9 bases agree with TRBD2. Looked up from germline, CDR1 is SGDLS and CDR2 is YYNGEE. The J segment lost 4 bases and the V segment lost 3 bases, leaving 3 bases of the junction unmatched. This CDR3 has 14 amino acids. As DNA, the CDR3 is TGTGCCAGCAGCGCCCGACTAGCGGCAGATACGCAGTATTTT. Residues: CASSARLAADTQYF.

This chain uses TRBV18 with TRBJ1-5; no clear D. Germline assignment: CDR1 KGHSH and CDR2 LQKENI. V lost 6 bases, J lost 0 bases, and 12 bases lay in between. This CDR3 region has 15 residues. The DNA for the CDR3 is TGTGCCAGCTCCTTGCGGACGGATAGCAATCAGCCCCAGCATTTT. Translating it yields CASSLRTDSNQPQHF.

The chain carries TRBV30 and TRBJ1-1, with D possibly TRBD1 on 5 matching bases. The CDR3 consists of 14 residues. Germline assignment: CDR1 GTSNPN and CDR2 SVGIG (reference sequence). Trimming shortened V by 0 bases and J by 5 bases, and 13 bases separated the two germline ends. The CDR3 nucleotides read TGTGCCTGGAGTGTAAGTCAGGGAGTGACTGAAGCTTTCTTT. Its translation: CAWSVSQGVTEAFF.

This clone was counted a single time. The V gene is TRBV27, the J gene TRBJ2-1; D unresolved. The CDR3 runs 13 residues. V lost 3 bases to trimming and J lost 8 bases, with 11 bases between them. The germline gives CDR1 MNHEY, CDR2 SMNVEV (reference sequence). The CDR3 loop reads CASSFGLRDEQFF. Written as DNA, the CDR3 is TGTGCCAGCAGTTTTGGTCTTCGAGATGAGCAGTTCTTC.

The V call is TRBV28, the J call TRBJ1-6; 10 bases match TRBD1. Germline V gene lookup returns CDR1 MDHEN and CDR2 SYDVKM. The CDR3 is 17 amino acids. V shed 6 bases, J shed 7 bases, and the junction held 12 bases outside the gene matches. The CDR3 region has the DNA TGTGCCAGCAGCCAAATGGGGACAGGGGCTGGGAATTCACCCCTCCACTTT. Protein sequence: CASSQMGTGAGNSPLHF. Full variable domain (remainder filled in from reference TRBV28 and TRBJ1-6): DVKVTQSSRYLVKRTGEKVFLECVQDMDHENMFWYRQDPGLGLRLIYFSYDVKMKEKGDIPEGYSVSREKKERFSLILESASTNQTSMYLCASSQMGTGAGNSPLHFGNGTRLTVT.

The chain recombines TRBV28 with TRBJ1-4; the match to TRBD1 covers 7 bases. The CDR3 covers 14 residues. Germline V lookup: CDR1 MDHEN, CDR2 SYDVKM. Losses at the gene ends were 5 bases for V and 4 bases for J; bases not matched to a gene: 4. CDR3 in DNA: TGTGCCAGCAGTGGGGACAGAAATAATGAAAAACTGTTTTTT. Its protein is CASSGDRNNEKLFF. The entire variable domain, with the rest obtained from reference TRBV28 and TRBJ1-4, is as follows: DVKVTQSSRYLVKRTGEKVFLECVQDMDHENMFWYRQDPGLGLRLIYFSYDVKMKEKGDIPEGYSVSREKKERFSLILESASTNQTSMYLCASSGDRNNEKLFFGSGTQLSVL.

The V and J genes are TRBV7-9 and TRBJ2-5; D uncertain. Per the germline V gene, CDR1 is SEHNR and CDR2 is FQNEAQ (reference sequence). V lost 3 bases to trimming and J lost 0 bases, with 2 bases between them. CDR3 length equals 12 residues. In nucleotides, the CDR3 is TGTGCCAGCAGCTTTAACCAAGAGACCCAGTACTTC. Its translation: CASSFNQETQYF.

There are a few counts of this clone. V gene TRBV14 combines with J gene TRBJ2-5; D might be TRBD1 or TRBD2, each matching 5 bases. The CDR3 is 14 amino acids. Germline assignment: CDR1 SGHDN and CDR2 FVKESK. The V end lost 4 bases, the J end lost 1 base, and 10 bases lay between the germline ends. CDR3 amino acids: CASSLWDLQETQYF. Here the CDR3 DNA reads TGTGCCAGCAGCCTATGGGACCTCCAAGAGACCCAGTACTTC.

This sequence joins TRBV11-3 and TRBJ2-6; D is ambiguous. This CDR3 is 15 amino acids long. V lost 7 bases and J 0 bases, leaving 10 bases between the germline ends. Germline V gives CDR1 SGHNT, CDR2 YENEEA. Written as DNA, the CDR3 is TGTGCCAGCATGCCCCCGGCCTCTGGGGCCAACGTCCTGACTTTC. This gives the protein CASMPPASGANVLTF.

The chain joins TRBV6-1 to TRBJ2-7; 15 bases are shared with TRBD2. CDR1 is MNHNS and CDR2 is SASEGT in the germline V gene. The CDR3 contains 15 residues. Unmatched junction bases numbered 2, after V lost 4 bases and J lost 4 bases. CDR3 sequence: CASSGTSGGAYEQYF. CDR3 DNA: TGTGCCAGCAGTGGGACTAGCGGGGGGGCATACGAGCAGTACTTC.

This chain links TRBV9 with TRBJ2-3; D possibly uses TRBD1 or TRBD2 (7 bases each). This CDR3 has 13 amino acids. V was cut by 3 bases and J by 8 bases, with 13 bases left in between. Germline CDR1 and CDR2: SGDLS and YYNGEE. In DNA, the CDR3 is TGTGCCAGCAGCGCCCCAGGGGGGGCTACGCAGTATTTT. Its protein product is CASSAPGGATQYF.

The CDR3 DNA reads TGTGCCAGTAGTATCTACAGGGTACTCAATTCACCCCTCCACTTT. It translates to CASSIYRVLNSPLHF. The chain links TRBV19 to TRBJ1-6; tentative D call: TRBD1 (6 bases). V was cut by 3 bases and J by 7 bases, with 13 bases left in between. This CDR3 is 15 amino acids long. CDR1 is LNHDA, CDR2 SQIVND, per germline (reference sequence).

The chain couples TRBV5-6 to TRBJ2-2; TRBD2 matches at 7 bases. After removal of 2 bases from V and 5 bases from J, the junction contained 3 bases not matched to a gene. Per the germline V gene, CDR1 is SGHDT and CDR2 is YYEEEE. This CDR3 spans 14 amino acids. CDR3 in amino acids: CASSFFGRTGELFF. In DNA, the CDR3 is TGTGCCAGCAGCTTCTTCGGGAGGACCGGGGAGCTGTTTTTT. Full variable domain (missing parts from reference TRBV5-6 and TRBJ2-2): DAGVTQSPTHLIKTRGQQVTLRCSPKSGHDTVSWYQQALGQGPQFIFQYYEEEERQRGNFPDRFSGHQFPNYSSELNVNALLLGDSALYLCASSFFGRTGELFFGEGSRLTVL.

The V gene is TRBV5-1, the J gene TRBJ1-1, with 8 nucleotides matching TRBD1. Germline CDR1 reads SGHRS; CDR2 reads YFSETQ. The CDR3 is 14 residues long. Unmatched junction bases numbered 3, after V lost 0 bases and J lost 5 bases. The CDR3 bases are TGCGCCAGCAGCTTGGAGGACAGGGTTACTGAAGCTTTCTTT. Amino acids: CASSLEDRVTEAFF.

The chain has TRBV5-6 and TRBJ2-7; D remains ambiguous. Deletions cut 1 base from V and 5 bases from J, with 16 bases between. CDR1 is SGHDT, CDR2 YYEEEE, per germline. The CDR3 runs 15 residues. In DNA, the CDR3 is TGTGCCAGCAGCTTGTTATCTAGGGTTTTTCACGAGCAGTACTTC. Translated: CASSLLSRVFHEQYF.

The rearrangement links TRBV19 to TRBJ2-3, with 7 positions matching TRBD1. The germline gives CDR1 LNHDA, CDR2 SQIVND (reference sequence). CDR3 length: 14 amino acids. V shed 10 bases, J shed 5 bases, and the junction held 12 bases outside the gene matches. The CDR3 protein is CATHTGARGDTQYF. CDR3 sequence (DNA): TGTGCCACCCATACAGGGGCCAGGGGAGATACGCAGTATTTT.

The CDR3 DNA sequence: TGTGCCACTTGCAATTATGGGGACTGGTCTATGGGCTACACCTTC. Its protein is CATCNYGDWSMGYTF. The chain combines TRBV19 with TRBJ1-2; the D gene is possibly TRBD1 (5 bases). Germline lookup yields CDR1 LNHDA and CDR2 SQIVND (reference sequence). V was trimmed by 10 bases and J by 8 bases, leaving 26 bases between them. The CDR3 length is 15 residues.

The chain uses TRBV29-1 and TRBJ1-1; unclear D gene. The V gene lost 0 bases and the J gene lost 1 base, with 12 bases spanning the gap. Germline CDR1 reads SQVTM; CDR2 reads ANQGSEA. The CDR3 is 15 residues long. The CDR3 reads CSVEDGRIGNTEAFF. The CDR3, as DNA: TGCAGCGTTGAAGATGGAAGGATTGGGAACACTGAAGCTTTCTTT.

CDR3 sequence (DNA): TGTGCCAGCAGCCCCACTAGCGGGGGGGCAACCTACGAGCAGTACTTC. Translating it yields CASSPTSGGATYEQYF. The gene calls are TRBV5-5 and TRBJ2-7, with 13 bases lining up with TRBD2. The CDR3 runs 16 residues. With V trimmed by 4 bases and J by 2 bases, 6 bases remained unmatched. Germline CDR1 is SGHKS and CDR2 is YYEKEE (reference sequence). The full variable domain, in which reference TRBV5-5 and TRBJ2-7 provide the parts outside the CDR3, is DAGVTQSPTHLIKTRGQQVTLRCSPISGHKSVSWYQQVLGQGPQFIFQYYEKEERGRGNFPDRFSARQFPNYSSELNVNALLLGDSALYLCASSPTSGGATYEQYFGPGTRLTVT.

This rearrangement joins TRBV5-1 to TRBJ2-4; D assignment may be TRBD1 or TRBD2 (6 bases each). The V and J ends lost 2 bases and 0 bases respectively, with 21 bases between them. The CDR3 contains 19 residues. Germline V lookup: CDR1 SGHRS, CDR2 YFSETQ. The CDR3 DNA reads as TGCGCCAGCAGCTTTGGCGGGACACCGACGCAAATAGCCAAAAACATTCAGTACTTC. It encodes CASSFGGTPTQIAKNIQYF.

The chain uses TRBV6-1 and TRBJ1-6; D is ambiguous. CDR3 length equals 15 residues. Trimming shortened V by 2 bases and J by 10 bases, and 15 bases separated the two germline ends. Looked up from germline, CDR1 is MNHNS and CDR2 is SASEGT. The CDR3 DNA reads as TGTGCCAGCAGTGAATGGTTAGGACCGGGGTCACCCCTCCACTTT. Amino acids: CASSEWLGPGSPLHF.

By proportion, this clone is large. The chain links TRBV5-4 to TRBJ2-2, with TRBD2 matching over 13 bases. The trim removed 4 bases at V and 5 bases at J, leaving 8 bases unmatched. The CDR3 runs to 17 residues. Germline V gene lookup returns CDR1 SGHNT and CDR2 YYREEE (reference sequence). CDR3 region: CASSTGLAGYETGELFF. The CDR3 coding sequence is TGTGCCAGCAGCACGGGACTAGCGGGGTATGAAACCGGGGAGCTGTTTTTT.

CDR3 coding DNA: TGTGCCAGCTCACCAACACGAGGAGGAAACACCATATATTTT. It yields the protein CASSPTRGGNTIYF. The chain joins TRBV18 to TRBJ1-3; D remains unclear. Germline CDR1 is KGHSH and CDR2 is LQKENI. The CDR3 length is 14 residues. V shed 2 bases and J shed 4 bases, with 9 bases lying between them.

V usage is TRBV6-6 and J usage is TRBJ2-1, with D perhaps assigned TRBD1 or TRBD2 (5 bases each). CDR1 is MNHNY and CDR2 is SVGAGI in the germline V gene (reference sequence). The CDR3 loop spans 13 amino acids. V was trimmed by 2 bases and J by 7 bases, leaving 9 bases between them. The CDR3 coding sequence is TGTGCCAGCAGTTACGGGGGAAAGAATGAGCAGTTCTTC. Protein product: CASSYGGKNEQFF.